This TCR beta chain was obtained from a study of cytomegalovirus exposure and HLA in healthy donors. Both 60 Vbeta primers and 13 Jbeta primers went into the PCR. Assay used: immunoSEQ multiplex PCR; TCRdb lists only in-frame clones, some missing. Here the sample spans fewer than 200,000 clones, 65% to 75% being singletons. Overall study results and limits: As was reported, the classifier diagnosed cytomegalovirus status with high specificity and sensitivity.

Turning to this clone: Its target is unknown.

Source material: PBMCs. The receptor was isolated from a human donor in good health.

CDR3: CSATGGEAFF. The CDR3 nucleotides read TGCAGTGCCACGGGGGGGGAAGCTTTCTTT. The chain recombines TRBV20-1 with TRBJ1-1; TRBD1 might be the D (5 bases). The V and J ends lost 6 bases and 8 bases respectively, with 10 bases between them. The CDR3 has 10 amino acids. Germline CDR1 and CDR2: DFQATT and SNEGSKA (reference sequence).